This entry concerns a single T cell receptor (beta chain). This sample also contains other DNA sequences that code for the same CDR3. PCR primers comprised 60 Vbeta and 13 Jbeta primers. Clones were read by immunoSEQ multiplex PCR, and TCRdb kept only the in-frame ones, dropping some. The repertoire includes 150,000 to 250,000 clones, roughly 78% of them detected once, and around 1.4% sits in the top ten. The entry originates in a study of cytomegalovirus exposure and HLA in healthy donors. The CDR3 consists of 14 residues. Germline lookup yields CDR1 MNHEY and CDR2 SMNVEV (reference sequence). V lost 2 bases and J 4 bases, leaving 11 bases between the germline ends.

The TCR comes from a girl between 5 and 17 years old in good health and CMV-seropositive. The source material was PBMCs. This chain connects TRBV27 to TRBJ1-1; TRBD1 might be the D (5 bases). CDR3 loop: CASSLGGGGTEAFF. The CDR3 DNA reads as TGTGCCAGCAGTTTAGGGGGGGGAGGCACTGAAGCTTTCTTT.